What follows are 6 T cell receptor beta chains derived from one specimen sequenced in a study of T cells in Graves' hyperthyroidism and ophthalmopathy. Researchers amplified the TCR beta CDR3 regions from RNA transcripts. HTBI primers drove first-round RT-PCR of the TCR CDR3. TCRdb analysed the multiplex PCR reads with MiXCR anew, one entry per CDR3 protein. The sample consists of some 690,000 distinct CDR3 sequences, 17% of them appearing once. Sequenced material: blood. These receptors were taken from a man aged 45-60 years with Graves' hyperthyroidism.

This clonotype was counted many times. The chain recombines TRBV2 with TRBJ1-5, with 7 nucleotides matching TRBD1. Per germline, CDR1 SNHLY and CDR2 FYNNEI. The J segment lost 5 bases and the V segment lost 6 bases, leaving 10 bases of the junction unmatched. The CDR3 loop spans 15 amino acids. CDR3 bases: TGTGCCAGCAGGGTAGACAGGGAAGGTCATCAGCCCCAGCATTTT. This gives the protein CASRVDREGHQPQHF. The entire variable domain, with the rest obtained from reference TRBV2 and TRBJ1-5, is as follows: EPEVTQTPSHQVTQMGQEVILRCVPISNHLYFYWYRQILGQKVEFLVSFYNNEISEKSEIFDDQFSVERPDGSNFTLKIRSTKLEDSAMYFCASRVDREGHQPQHFGDGTRLSIL.

Ten or more counts support this clonotype. The chain joins TRBV3-1 to TRBJ2-3, with D tentatively TRBD2 (5 bases). This CDR3 contains 17 residues. V gave up 1 base and J gave up 5 bases, with 19 bases separating them. The germline V gene encodes CDR1 LGHDT and CDR2 YNNKEL (reference sequence). CDR3 in amino acids: CASSQVTTIRRGDTQYF. CDR3 DNA sequence: TGTGCCAGCAGCCAAGTAACTACTATCCGCCGGGGAGATACGCAGTATTTT.

Of note for this clonotype: This clone may be a read error of a much larger clone one base away. The genes are TRBV20-1 and TRBJ2-3; D not resolved. Germline loops: CDR1 DFQATT, CDR2 SNEGSKA (reference sequence). V was pared by 5 bases and J by 1 base, with 10 bases between. The CDR3 contains 13 residues. The DNA of the CDR3 is TGCAGTGCTTGGCCGACGGGCACAGATACGCAGTATTTT. This gives the protein CSAWPTGTDTQYF.

The genes are TRBV12-3 or TRBV12-4 and TRBJ2-3; no firm D call. Trimming took 5 bases from V and 2 from J, leaving 20 bases between them. CDR3 length: 17 residues. Written as DNA, the CDR3 is TGTGCCAGCAGTCCCGCTCTCGGCCTTCGATTCACAGATACGCAGTATTTT. Translation: CASSPALGLRFTDTQYF.

Of note for this clonotype: A read error may explain this, as a much larger clone is one base away. The V call is TRBV7-9, the J call TRBJ2-5; D might be TRBD2 (6 bases). The V end lost 7 bases, the J end lost 3 bases, and 15 bases lay between the germline ends. There are 14 residues in the CDR3. In germline, CDR1 is SEHNR, CDR2 FQNEAQ (reference sequence). Here the CDR3 DNA reads TGTGCCAGCATCCTCGGGGTAGCGGAAGAGACCCAGTACTTC. Translation gives CASILGVAEETQYF.

This clonotype has just a few counts. The chain joins TRBV25-1 to TRBJ2-1; 10 positions agree with TRBD1. The length of the CDR3 is 14 residues. The germline gives CDR1 MGHDK, CDR2 SYGVNS. With 4 bases clipped from V and 8 bases from J, the junction kept 5 bases outside the gene matches. This CDR3 is CASSVDRGTDEQFF. CDR3 in DNA: TGTGCCAGCAGTGTGGACAGGGGGACGGATGAGCAGTTCTTC.